The subject of this entry is one T cell receptor beta chain. The CDR3 consists of 14 residues. V was clipped by 3 bases and J by 3 bases, with 9 bases between them. The germline V gene encodes CDR1 LNHNV and CDR2 YYDKDF (reference sequence). This entry comes from a study of blood T cell repertoires in COVID-19. Everyone who took part was 18 to 89 years old, and they came from about two dozen US areas. The method was immunoSEQ multiplex PCR; TCRdb's version includes in-frame clones alone and lacks a portion of them. The data hold about 220,000 clones, with around 86% observed a single time. Sequencing input: PBMCs or T cells enriched from blood (not recorded which). The sequence was collected from a woman in her 40s with acute COVID-19. The gene calls are TRBV15 and TRBJ1-3; D is perhaps TRBD1 (6 bases). CDR3 residues: CATSSRGIGNTIYF. CDR3 coding DNA: TGTGCCACCAGCAGTAGGGGGATTGGAAACACCATATATTTT. Looking up the rest from reference TRBV15 and TRBJ1-3 gives the full variable domain: DAMVIQNPRYQVTQFGKPVTLSCSQTLNHNVMYWYQQKSSQAPKLLFHYYDKDFNNEADTPDNFQSRRPNTSFCFLDIRSPGLGDTAMYLCATSSRGIGNTIYFGEGSWLTVV.